The T cell receptor beta chain under discussion was sequenced for a study of control samples from healthy donors and cancer patients. The J segment lost 0 bases and the V segment lost 6 bases, leaving 4 bases of the junction unmatched. This CDR3 comprises 14 residues. Per germline, CDR1 WSHSY and CDR2 SAAADI. Method: immunoSEQ multiplex PCR; TCRdb's copy keeps in-frame clones and lacks some. Of fewer than 150,000 clones listed, approximately 93% are singletons. Input material: blood. The chain links TRBV10-2 to TRBJ2-5; TRBD2 agrees at 7 bases. This TCR derives from a woman under 30 in good health. DNA for the CDR3: TGCGCCAGCAGAGCACTAGCGTACCAAGAGACCCAGTACTTC. It translates to CASRALAYQETQYF.